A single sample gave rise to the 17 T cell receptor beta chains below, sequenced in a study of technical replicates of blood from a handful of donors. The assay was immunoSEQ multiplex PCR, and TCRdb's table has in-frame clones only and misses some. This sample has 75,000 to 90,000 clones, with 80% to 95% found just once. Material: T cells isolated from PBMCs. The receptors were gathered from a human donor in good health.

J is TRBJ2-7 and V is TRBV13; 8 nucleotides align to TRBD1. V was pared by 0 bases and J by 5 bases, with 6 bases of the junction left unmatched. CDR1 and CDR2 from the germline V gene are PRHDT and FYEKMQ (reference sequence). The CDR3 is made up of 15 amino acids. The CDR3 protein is CASSLGAGGLNEQYF. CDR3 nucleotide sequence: TGTGCCAGCAGCTTAGGGGCAGGGGGCTTAAACGAGCAGTACTTC.

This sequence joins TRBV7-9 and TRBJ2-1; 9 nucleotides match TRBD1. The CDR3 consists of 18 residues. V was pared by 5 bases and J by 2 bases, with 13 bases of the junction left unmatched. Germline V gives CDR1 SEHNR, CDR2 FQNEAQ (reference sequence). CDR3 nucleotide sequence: TGTGCCAGCAGCATGCCCCGGGACAGGGAGGGACCCTACAATGAGCAGTTCTTC. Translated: CASSMPRDREGPYNEQFF. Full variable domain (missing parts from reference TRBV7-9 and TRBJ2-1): DTGVSQNPRHKITKRGQNVTFRCDPISEHNRLYWYRQTLGQGPEFLTYFQNEAQLEKSRLLSDRFSAERPKGSFSTLEIQRTEQGDSAMYLCASSMPRDREGPYNEQFFGPGTRLTVL.

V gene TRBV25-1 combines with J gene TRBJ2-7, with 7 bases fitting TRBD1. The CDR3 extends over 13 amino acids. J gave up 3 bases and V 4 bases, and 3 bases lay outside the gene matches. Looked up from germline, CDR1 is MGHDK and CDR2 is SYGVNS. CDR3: CASSGGTDYEQYF. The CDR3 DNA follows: TGTGCCAGCAGTGGGGGGACAGACTACGAGCAGTACTTC.

The CDR3 region is CASSEALLSGYSGNTIYF. The CDR3 nucleotides are TGTGCCAGCAGTGAAGCGCTTCTGAGCGGCTACTCTGGAAACACCATATATTTT. The V gene is TRBV2, the J gene TRBJ1-3, with D uncertain. Germline V gene lookup returns CDR1 SNHLY and CDR2 FYNNEI. This CDR3 has 18 amino acids. Trimming cost V 0 bases and J 0 bases, with 15 bases left between them.

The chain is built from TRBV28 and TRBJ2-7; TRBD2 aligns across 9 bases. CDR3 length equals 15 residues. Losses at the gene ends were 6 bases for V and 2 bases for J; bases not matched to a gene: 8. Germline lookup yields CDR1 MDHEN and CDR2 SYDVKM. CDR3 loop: CASRRKAGGTYEQYF. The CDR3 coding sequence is TGTGCCAGCAGACGAAAAGCGGGAGGAACCTACGAGCAGTACTTC.

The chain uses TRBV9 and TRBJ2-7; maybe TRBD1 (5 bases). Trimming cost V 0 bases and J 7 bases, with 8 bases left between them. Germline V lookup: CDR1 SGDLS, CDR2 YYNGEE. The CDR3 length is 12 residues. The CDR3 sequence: CASSVAKGEQYF. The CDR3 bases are TGTGCCAGCAGCGTAGCGAAGGGGGAGCAGTACTTC. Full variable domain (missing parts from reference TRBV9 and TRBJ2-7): DSGVTQTPKHLITATGQRVTLRCSPRSGDLSVYWYQQSLDQGLQFLIQYYNGEERAKGNILERFSAQQFPDLHSELNLSSLELGDSALYFCASSVAKGEQYFGPGTRLTVT.

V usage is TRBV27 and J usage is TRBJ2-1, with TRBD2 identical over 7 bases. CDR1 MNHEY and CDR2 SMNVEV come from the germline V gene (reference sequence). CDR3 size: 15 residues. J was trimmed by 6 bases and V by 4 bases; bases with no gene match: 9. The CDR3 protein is CASSYTSDFFNEQFF. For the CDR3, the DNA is TGTGCCAGCAGTTACACTAGCGATTTCTTCAATGAGCAGTTCTTC.

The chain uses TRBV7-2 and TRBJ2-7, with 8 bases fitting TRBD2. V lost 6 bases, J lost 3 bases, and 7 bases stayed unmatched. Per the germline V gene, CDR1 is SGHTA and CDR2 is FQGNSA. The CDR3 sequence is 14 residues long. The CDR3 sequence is CASREPGLGYEQYF. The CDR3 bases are TGTGCCAGCAGGGAACCGGGACTAGGCTACGAGCAGTACTTC.

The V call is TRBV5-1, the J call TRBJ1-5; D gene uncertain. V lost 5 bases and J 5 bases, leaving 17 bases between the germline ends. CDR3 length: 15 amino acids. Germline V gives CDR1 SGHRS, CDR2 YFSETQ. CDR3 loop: CASRVGGGSDQPQHF. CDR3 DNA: TGCGCCAGCAGGGTGGGAGGCGGGAGTGATCAGCCCCAGCATTTT.

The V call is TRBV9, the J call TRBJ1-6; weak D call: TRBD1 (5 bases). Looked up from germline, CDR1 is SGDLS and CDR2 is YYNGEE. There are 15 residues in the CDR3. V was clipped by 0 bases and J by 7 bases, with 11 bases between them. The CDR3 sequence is CASSVVAGPNSPLHF. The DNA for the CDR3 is TGTGCCAGCAGCGTAGTAGCGGGACCCAATTCACCCCTCCACTTT.

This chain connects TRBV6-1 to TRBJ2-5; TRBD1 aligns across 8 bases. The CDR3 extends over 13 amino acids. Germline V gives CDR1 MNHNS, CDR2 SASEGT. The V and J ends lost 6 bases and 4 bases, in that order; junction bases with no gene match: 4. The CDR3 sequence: CASRAGGRETQYF. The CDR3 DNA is TGTGCCAGCAGGGCAGGGGGCCGAGAGACCCAGTACTTC.

DNA for the CDR3: TGCGCCAGCAGCCTCAGGGGAGCCGGAGAGACCCAGTACTTC. Protein product: CASSLRGAGETQYF. The chain recombines TRBV5-1 with TRBJ2-5; weak D call: TRBD1 (6 bases). Germline V gene sequence: CDR1 SGHRS, CDR2 YFSETQ. CDR3 length equals 14 residues. Trimming removed 4 bases from V and 4 bases from J, with 14 bases in between.

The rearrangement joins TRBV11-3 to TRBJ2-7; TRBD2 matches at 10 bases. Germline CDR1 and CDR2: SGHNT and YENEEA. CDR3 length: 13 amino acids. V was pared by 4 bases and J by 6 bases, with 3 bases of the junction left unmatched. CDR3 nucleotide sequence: TGTGCCAGCAGCTCCGGACTAGCGGCCGAGCAGTACTTC. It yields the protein CASSSGLAAEQYF.

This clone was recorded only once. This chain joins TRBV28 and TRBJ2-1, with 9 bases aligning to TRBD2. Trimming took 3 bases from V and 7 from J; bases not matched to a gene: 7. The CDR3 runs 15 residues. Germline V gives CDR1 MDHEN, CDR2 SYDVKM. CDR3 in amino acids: CASSFHSGRTNEQFF. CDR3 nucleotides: TGTGCCAGCAGTTTCCACAGCGGGAGGACTAATGAGCAGTTCTTC.

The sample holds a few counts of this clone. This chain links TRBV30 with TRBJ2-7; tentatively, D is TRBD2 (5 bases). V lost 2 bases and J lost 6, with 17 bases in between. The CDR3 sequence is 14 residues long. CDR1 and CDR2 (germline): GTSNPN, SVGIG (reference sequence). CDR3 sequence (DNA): TGTGCCTGGAGTTTAAGCATCTCCCGGGGCGAGCAGTACTTC. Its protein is CAWSLSISRGEQYF.

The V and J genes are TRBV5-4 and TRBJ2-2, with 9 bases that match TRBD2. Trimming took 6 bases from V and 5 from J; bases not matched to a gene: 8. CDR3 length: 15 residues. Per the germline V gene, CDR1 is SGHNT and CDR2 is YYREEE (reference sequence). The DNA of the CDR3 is TGTGCCAGCAACACCCCGGCGGGAGGGACCGGGGAGCTGTTTTTT. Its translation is CASNTPAGGTGELFF.

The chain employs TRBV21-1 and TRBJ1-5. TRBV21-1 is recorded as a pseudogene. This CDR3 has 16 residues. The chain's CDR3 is CASSNLSVDGNQPQHF. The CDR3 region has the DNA TGTGCCAGCAGCAACCTATCGGTCGACGGGAATCAGCCCCAGCATTTT.